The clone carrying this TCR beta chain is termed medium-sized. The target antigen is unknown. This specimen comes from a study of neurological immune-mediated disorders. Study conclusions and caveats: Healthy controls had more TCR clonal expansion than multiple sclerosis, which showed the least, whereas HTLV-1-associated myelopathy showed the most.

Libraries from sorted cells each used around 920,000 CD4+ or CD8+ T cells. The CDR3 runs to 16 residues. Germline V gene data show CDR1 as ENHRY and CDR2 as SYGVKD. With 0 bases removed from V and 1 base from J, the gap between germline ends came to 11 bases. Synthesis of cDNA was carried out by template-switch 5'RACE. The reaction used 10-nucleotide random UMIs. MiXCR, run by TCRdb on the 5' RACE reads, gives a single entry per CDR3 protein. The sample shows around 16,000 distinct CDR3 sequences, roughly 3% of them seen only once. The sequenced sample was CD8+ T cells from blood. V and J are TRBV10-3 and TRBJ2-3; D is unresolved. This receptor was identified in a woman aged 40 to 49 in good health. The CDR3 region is CAISESPGSRTDTQYF. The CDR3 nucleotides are TGTGCCATCAGTGAGTCCCCCGGGTCTCGCACAGATACGCAGTATTTT.